This TCR beta chain emerged from a study of radiation and T cells in renal cell carcinoma. Libraries were prepared by immunoSEQ multiplex PCR; TCRdb keeps only in-frame clonotypes and omits some of them. The table includes fewer than 200,000 clones, roughly nine tenths detected once. The V segment lost 0 bases and the J segment 11 bases; nucleotides outside the gene matches: 9. The CDR3 contains 14 residues. The germline V gene encodes CDR1 GTSNPN and CDR2 SVGIG (reference sequence). Specified time point: blood 4 weeks post-SBRT, at nephrectomy. Treatment of the sample: 15 Gy SBRT to primary tumor, nephrectomy 4 weeks later.

Sequencing was performed on blood, taken from a patient whose treatment included radiotherapy and nephrectomy. The sequence was obtained from a woman between 50 and 59 years old with renal cell carcinoma. The chain uses TRBV30 and TRBJ1-5, with 8 bases fitting TRBD1. In nucleotides, the CDR3 is TGTGCCTGGAGTGTAGGACAGGGCGGAGAGGCCCAGCATTTT. It is translated as CAWSVGQGGEAQHF. The whole variable domain, remainder taken from reference TRBV30 and TRBJ1-5, is SQTIHQWPATLVQPVGSPLSLECTVEGTSNPNLYWYRQAAGRGLQLLFYSVGIGQISSEVPQNLSASRPQDRQFILSSKKLLLSDSGFYLCAWSVGQGGEAQHFGDGTRLSIL.